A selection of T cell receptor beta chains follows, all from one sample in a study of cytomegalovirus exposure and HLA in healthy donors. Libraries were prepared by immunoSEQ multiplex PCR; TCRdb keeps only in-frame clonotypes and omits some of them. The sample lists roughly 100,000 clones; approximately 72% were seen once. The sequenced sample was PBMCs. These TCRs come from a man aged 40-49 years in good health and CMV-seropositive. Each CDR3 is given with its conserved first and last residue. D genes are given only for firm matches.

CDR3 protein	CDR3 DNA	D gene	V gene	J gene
CASSKTSGGTDTQYF	TGTGCCAGCAGCAAGACTAGCGGGGGCACAGATACGCAGTATTTT	TRBD2	TRBV5-4	TRBJ2-3
CACKNRADTEAFF	TGTGCCTGTAAGAACAGGGCTGACACTGAAGCTTTCTTT	.	TRBV6-6	TRBJ1-1
CASSPTFRQGRYEQYF	TGTGCCAGCAGTCCAACGTTTCGACAGGGGAGGTACGAGCAGTACTTC	TRBD1	TRBV7-9	TRBJ2-7
CASSDDRGPPPLHF	TGCGCCAGCAGCGACGACAGGGGGCCTCCACCCCTCCACTTT	TRBD1	TRBV5-1	TRBJ1-6
CASSEMAGSSYEQYF	TGTGCCAGCAGTGAAATGGCGGGAAGCTCTTACGAGCAGTACTTC	.	TRBV25-1	TRBJ2-7
CASSLSFSTGELFF	TGTGCTAGCAGCTTGTCATTTAGCACCGGGGAGCTGTTTTTT	.	TRBV7-6	TRBJ2-2
CASSEQWTGSPEAFF	TGTGCCAGCAGTGAACAGTGGACAGGGAGCCCTGAAGCTTTCTTT	TRBD1	TRBV6-1	TRBJ1-1
CASSLAGGFNQPQHF	TGTGCCAGCAGCTTAGCCGGGGGGTTCAATCAGCCCCAGCATTTT	.	TRBV7-2	TRBJ1-5
CASRPTGNTEAFF	TGCGCCAGCAGGCCGACAGGGAACACTGAAGCTTTCTTT	.	TRBV4-1	TRBJ1-1
CASSYGLAGIYEQYF	TGCGCCAGCAGCTACGGACTAGCGGGGATCTACGAGCAGTACTTC	TRBD2	TRBV4-1	TRBJ2-7
CASSSTYNEQFF	TGTGCCAGCTCTTCTACCTACAATGAGCAGTTCTTC	.	TRBV6-5	TRBJ2-1
CAISLPDSTGTQYF	TGTGCCATCAGCTTACCGGACAGCACAGGGACCCAGTACTTC	.	TRBV10-3	TRBJ2-5
CAISGTERDTDTQYF	TGTGCCATCAGCGGGACAGAGAGGGACACAGATACGCAGTATTTT	TRBD1	TRBV10-3	TRBJ2-3
CASSLGSGIPNTEAFF	TGTGCCAGCAGCTTAGGTTCGGGGATTCCCAACACTGAAGCTTTCTTT	.	TRBV11-2	TRBJ1-1
CASRYGPGQGGYGYTF	TGTGCCAGCAGATATGGACCGGGACAGGGGGGCTATGGCTACACCTTC	TRBD1	TRBV5-6	TRBJ1-2
CASSYWDRGTGELFF	TGTGCCAGCAGTTACTGGGACAGGGGGACCGGGGAGCTGTTTTTT	TRBD1	TRBV6-6	TRBJ2-2
CASSLSTRGPLYEQYF	TGTGCCAGCAGCTTATCTACCAGGGGGCCTTTGTACGAGCAGTACTTC	TRBD1	TRBV11-2	TRBJ2-7
CASLRWEGGNQPQHF	TGTGCCAGTCTCCGTTGGGAGGGAGGCAATCAGCCCCAGCATTTT	.	TRBV6-1	TRBJ1-5